Listed below are T cell receptor beta chains from one sample, sequenced in a study of spatial heterogeneity in lung cancer. Each CDR3 protein is one row after TCRdb ran MiXCR on the 5' RACE reads. The sample yields roughly 70,000 distinct CDR3 sequences, nearly 9% seen once. This sample comprised PBMCs, obtained at follow-up. Every receptor here comes from a female donor with early-stage non-small cell lung cancer. Each CDR3 is given with its conserved first and last residue. The D gene is left open where the match is weak. Expanded clones are given a class, and other clones once, few, many or no size at all.

CDR3 length: 17
J gene: TRBJ2-3
D gene: TRBD1
V gene: TRBV19
clone size: many
CDR3 DNA: TGTGCCAGTAGTATAGATTATACAGGGGCACTGGGGGATACGCAGTATTTT
CDR3 protein: CASSIDYTGALGDTQYF

CDR3 length: 13
J gene: TRBJ2-7
D gene: NA
V gene: TRBV5-1
clone size: many
CDR3 DNA: TGCGCCAGCAGCTTGGTTAGGGGCGCCGAGCAGTACTTC
CDR3 protein: CASSLVRGAEQYF

CDR3 length: 16
J gene: TRBJ2-1
D gene: NA
V gene: TRBV2
clone size: many
CDR3 DNA: TGTGCCAGCACTGCACTGCGGGATTTTGTGGGCGATGAGCAGTTCTTC
CDR3 protein: CASTALRDFVGDEQFF

CDR3 length: 13
J gene: TRBJ2-1
D gene: NA
V gene: TRBV20-1
clone size: few
CDR3 DNA: TGCAGTGCTCCGCCGGCGGGTTACAATGAGCAGTTCTTC
CDR3 protein: CSAPPAGYNEQFF

CDR3 length: 16
J gene: TRBJ2-7
D gene: TRBD2
V gene: TRBV15
clone size: few
CDR3 DNA: TGTGCCACCAGCAGGGTGGGACTAGCGGGAGCCCCCGAGCAGTACTTC
CDR3 protein: CATSRVGLAGAPEQYF

CDR3 length: 15
J gene: TRBJ2-1
D gene: NA
V gene: TRBV7-6
clone size: few
CDR3 DNA: TGTGCCAGCAGCTTAGCTGGGGGAAGTTGGAATGAGCAGTTCTTC
CDR3 protein: CASSLAGGSWNEQFF

CDR3 length: 15
J gene: TRBJ2-5
D gene: TRBD2
V gene: TRBV25-1
clone size: few
CDR3 DNA: TGTGCCAGCAGTACGACTAGCGGATTTCAAGAGACCCAGTACTTC
CDR3 protein: CASSTTSGFQETQYF

CDR3 length: 14
J gene: TRBJ2-3
D gene: NA
V gene: TRBV5-1
clone size: NA
CDR3 DNA: TGCGCCAGCAGCTTGGCTACGGGAGCAGATACGCAGTATTTT
CDR3 protein: CASSLATGADTQYF

CDR3 length: 16
J gene: TRBJ2-6
D gene: TRBD1
V gene: TRBV30
clone size: many
CDR3 DNA: TGTGCCTTGCCGGGACAGGCGATCTCTGGGGCCAACGTCCTGACTTTC
CDR3 protein: CALPGQAISGANVLTF

CDR3 length: 14
J gene: TRBJ2-2
D gene: NA
V gene: TRBV6-5
clone size: many
CDR3 DNA: TGTGCCAGCAGATCCCAGGCAGGCGGCGGGGAGCTGTTTTTT
CDR3 protein: CASRSQAGGGELFF

CDR3 length: 9
J gene: TRBJ1-2
D gene: NA
V gene: TRBV21-1
clone size: many
CDR3 DNA: TGTGCCAGCGAACCTGGCTACACCTTC
CDR3 protein: CASEPGYTF

CDR3 length: 12
J gene: TRBJ1-2
D gene: NA
V gene: TRBV10-3
clone size: many
CDR3 DNA: TGTGCCATCAGCAGGGAGCGCTATGGCTACACCTTC
CDR3 protein: CAISRERYGYTF

CDR3 length: 14
J gene: TRBJ2-1
D gene: NA
V gene: TRBV11-2
clone size: few
CDR3 DNA: TGTGCCAGCAGCTTAGGGATTGGAGTCAATGAGCAGTTCTTC
CDR3 protein: CASSLGIGVNEQFF

CDR3 length: 15
J gene: TRBJ2-3
D gene: TRBD1
V gene: TRBV7-2
clone size: many
CDR3 DNA: TGTGCCAGCAGCTTCGGGACAGGGGGATCAGATACGCAGTATTTT
CDR3 protein: CASSFGTGGSDTQYF

CDR3 length: 15
J gene: TRBJ2-7
D gene: NA
V gene: TRBV27
clone size: many
CDR3 DNA: TGTGCCAGCAAGGAGGGGAAAGGTAGGCCCTACGAGCAGTACTTC
CDR3 protein: CASKEGKGRPYEQYF

CDR3 length: 11
J gene: TRBJ1-2
D gene: NA
V gene: TRBV18
clone size: many
CDR3 DNA: TGTGCCAGCTCACCAGGGTATGGCTACACCTTC
CDR3 protein: CASSPGYGYTF

CDR3 length: 15
J gene: TRBJ1-4
D gene: NA
V gene: TRBV3-1
clone size: medium-sized
CDR3 DNA: TGTGCCAGCAGCCAAGGGATGGGGGGAAATGAAAAACTGTTTTTT
CDR3 protein: CASSQGMGGNEKLFF

CDR3 length: 14
J gene: TRBJ2-1
D gene: TRBD2
V gene: TRBV12-5
clone size: NA
CDR3 DNA: TGTGCTAGTGGTTTAGCGGGAGGAAACAATGAGCAGTTCTTC
CDR3 protein: CASGLAGGNNEQFF

CDR3 length: 12
J gene: TRBJ2-7
D gene: NA
V gene: TRBV7-9
clone size: NA
CDR3 DNA: TGTGCCAGCAGCGTGGACTACTACGAGCAGTACTTC
CDR3 protein: CASSVDYYEQYF

CDR3 length: 13
J gene: TRBJ2-1
D gene: NA
V gene: TRBV29-1
clone size: few
CDR3 DNA: TGCAGCGTTGTCCGTAGCGGACACAATGAGCAGTTCTTC
CDR3 protein: CSVVRSGHNEQFF

CDR3 length: 14
J gene: TRBJ2-7
D gene: NA
V gene: TRBV12-3/TRBV12-4
clone size: many
CDR3 DNA: TGTGCCAGCACCCGACAGCTACTTACCTACGAGCAGTACTTC
CDR3 protein: CASTRQLLTYEQYF

CDR3 length: 15
J gene: TRBJ1-4
D gene: NA
V gene: TRBV7-3
clone size: many
CDR3 DNA: TGTGCCAGCAGCCGAACAGGGTCTCCTAATGAAAAACTGTTTTTT
CDR3 protein: CASSRTGSPNEKLFF

CDR3 length: 15
J gene: TRBJ1-3
D gene: NA
V gene: TRBV6-6
clone size: NA
CDR3 DNA: TGTGCCAGCAGCCCCGACAGGTTCTCTGGAAACACCATATATTTT
CDR3 protein: CASSPDRFSGNTIYF

CDR3 length: 13
J gene: TRBJ2-1
D gene: NA
V gene: TRBV7-9
clone size: many
CDR3 DNA: TGTGCCAGGGAGGCGGTCTCCTACAATGAGCAGTTCTTC
CDR3 protein: CAREAVSYNEQFF

CDR3 length: 15
J gene: TRBJ1-1
D gene: NA
V gene: TRBV6-1
clone size: few
CDR3 DNA: TGTGCCAGCAACCTCTGGGAAGGGACGAGGACTGAAGCTTTCTTT
CDR3 protein: CASNLWEGTRTEAFF

CDR3 length: 12
J gene: TRBJ2-2
D gene: TRBD2
V gene: TRBV28
clone size: many
CDR3 DNA: TGTGCCAGCGGGGAGGGAGCCGGGGAGCTGTTTTTT
CDR3 protein: CASGEGAGELFF

CDR3 length: 17
J gene: TRBJ2-1
D gene: TRBD2
V gene: TRBV5-1
clone size: many
CDR3 DNA: TGCGCCAGCAGCTTCTCTCAGAGGACTAGCTCCTACAATGAGCAGTTCTTC
CDR3 protein: CASSFSQRTSSYNEQFF

CDR3 length: 16
J gene: TRBJ1-5
D gene: TRBD1
V gene: TRBV15
clone size: few
CDR3 DNA: TGTGCCACCAGCAGATCAGGGACAGGGGCCAATCAGCCCCAGCATTTT
CDR3 protein: CATSRSGTGANQPQHF

CDR3 length: 11
J gene: TRBJ2-7
D gene: NA
V gene: TRBV7-9
clone size: few
CDR3 DNA: TGTGCCAGCAGCACTTCCTACGAGCAGTACTTC
CDR3 protein: CASSTSYEQYF